This T cell receptor beta chain was retrieved from a study of blood T cell repertoires in COVID-19. Study-level information: Italy, Spain and the United States were the sources of the convalescent and acute COVID-19 samples.

In the original workflow: Cell counts per sample came from amplifying reference gene primers. Produced via immunoSEQ multiplex PCR; TCRdb's table is partial and in-frame only. That table is the source of V, J and clone size, and D and trimming were worked out from the DNA. Seen here are 160,000 or so clones, 87% observed once, and the top ten hold over 3.5%. The germline V gene encodes CDR1 DFQATT and CDR2 SNEGSKA (reference sequence). The CDR3 is made up of 14 amino acids. Germline trimming cut 3 bases from V and 5 bases from J; bases unmatched to any gene: 9. The sequenced sample was peripheral blood. The receptor was derived from a woman aged 55-70 years who had recovered from COVID-19. This rearrangement joins TRBV20-1 to TRBJ2-5; 7 nucleotides align to TRBD2. The CDR3 bases are TGCAGTGCTAGTCTTGGACTAGTTCAGGAGACCCAGTACTTC. This translates into CSASLGLVQETQYF.